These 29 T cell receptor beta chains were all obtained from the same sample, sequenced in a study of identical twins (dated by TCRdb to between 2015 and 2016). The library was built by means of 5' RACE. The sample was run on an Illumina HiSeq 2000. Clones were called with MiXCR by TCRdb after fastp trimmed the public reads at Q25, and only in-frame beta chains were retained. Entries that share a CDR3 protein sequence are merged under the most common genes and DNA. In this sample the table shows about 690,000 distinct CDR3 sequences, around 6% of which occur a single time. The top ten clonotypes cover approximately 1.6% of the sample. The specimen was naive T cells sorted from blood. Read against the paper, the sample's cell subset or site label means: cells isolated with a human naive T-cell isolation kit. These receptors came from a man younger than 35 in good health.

CDR3 coding DNA: TGTGCCAGCGCTCCAAGGGCAGCCTCCTACGAGCAGTACGTC. Its translation: CASAPRAASYEQYV. The rearrangement links TRBV27 to TRBJ2-7; D ambiguous. The V gene lost 8 bases and the J gene lost 0 bases, with 14 bases spanning the gap. Germline lookup yields CDR1 MNHEY and CDR2 SMNVEV (reference sequence). The CDR3 runs to 14 residues.

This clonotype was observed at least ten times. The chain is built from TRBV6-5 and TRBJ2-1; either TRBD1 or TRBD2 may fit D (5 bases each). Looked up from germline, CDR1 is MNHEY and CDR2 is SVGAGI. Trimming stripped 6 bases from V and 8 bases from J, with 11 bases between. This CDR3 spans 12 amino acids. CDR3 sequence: CASSSSRDEQFF. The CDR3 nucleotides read TGTGCCAGCAGCTCTAGCAGGGATGAGCAGTTCTTC.

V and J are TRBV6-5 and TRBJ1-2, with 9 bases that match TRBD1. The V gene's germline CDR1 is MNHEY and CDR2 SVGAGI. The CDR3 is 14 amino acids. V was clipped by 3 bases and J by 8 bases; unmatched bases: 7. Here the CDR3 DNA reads TGTGCCAGCAGTTATTCCGGGACAGGGCAAGGCTACACCTTC. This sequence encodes CASSYSGTGQGYTF.

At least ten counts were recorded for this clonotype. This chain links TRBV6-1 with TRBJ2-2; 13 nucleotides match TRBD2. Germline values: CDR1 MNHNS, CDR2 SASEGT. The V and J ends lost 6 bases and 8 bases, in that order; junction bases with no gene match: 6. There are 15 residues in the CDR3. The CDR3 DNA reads TGTGCCAGCAGGGCAGGACTAGCGGGAGTGGGGGAGCTGTTTTTT. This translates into CASRAGLAGVGELFF.

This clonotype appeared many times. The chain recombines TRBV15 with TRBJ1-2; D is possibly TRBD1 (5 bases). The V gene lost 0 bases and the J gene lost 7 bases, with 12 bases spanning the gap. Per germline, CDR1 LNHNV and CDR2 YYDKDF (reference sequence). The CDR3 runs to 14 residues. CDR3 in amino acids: CATSRDQVGVGYTF. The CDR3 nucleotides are TGTGCCACCAGCAGAGATCAGGTGGGGGTTGGCTACACCTTC. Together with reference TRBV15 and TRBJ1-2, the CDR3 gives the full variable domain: DAMVIQNPRYQVTQFGKPVTLSCSQTLNHNVMYWYQQKSSQAPKLLFHYYDKDFNNEADTPDNFQSRRPNTSFCFLDIRSPGLGDTAMYLCATSRDQVGVGYTFGSGTRLTVV.

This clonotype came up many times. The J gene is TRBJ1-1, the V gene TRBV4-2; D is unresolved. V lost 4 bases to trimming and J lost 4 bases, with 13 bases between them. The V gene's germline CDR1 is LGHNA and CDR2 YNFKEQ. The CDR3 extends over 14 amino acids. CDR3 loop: CASSLRREGTEAFF. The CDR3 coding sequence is TGTGCCAGCAGCCTCAGACGGGAGGGCACTGAAGCTTTCTTT.

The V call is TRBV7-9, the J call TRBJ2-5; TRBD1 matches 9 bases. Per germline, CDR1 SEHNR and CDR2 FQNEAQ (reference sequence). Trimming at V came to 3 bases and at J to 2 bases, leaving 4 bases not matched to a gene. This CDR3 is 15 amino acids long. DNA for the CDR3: TGTGCCAGCAGCTTCGGGGACAGGGTTCAAGAGACCCAGTACTTC. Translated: CASSFGDRVQETQYF.

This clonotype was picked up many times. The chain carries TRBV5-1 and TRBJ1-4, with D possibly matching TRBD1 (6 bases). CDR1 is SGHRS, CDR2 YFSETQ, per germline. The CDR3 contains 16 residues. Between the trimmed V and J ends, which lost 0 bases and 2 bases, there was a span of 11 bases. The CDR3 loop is CASSLGGGRTNEKLFF. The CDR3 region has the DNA TGCGCCAGCAGCTTGGGGGGGGGCAGGACTAATGAAAAACTGTTTTTT.

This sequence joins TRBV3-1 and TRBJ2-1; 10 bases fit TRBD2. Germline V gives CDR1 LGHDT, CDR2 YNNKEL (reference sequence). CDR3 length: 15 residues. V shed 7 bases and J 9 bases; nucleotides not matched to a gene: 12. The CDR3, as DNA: TGTGCCAGCACCTTGTCGGCTAGCGGGAGTTTTGAGCAGTTCTTC. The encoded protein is CASTLSASGSFEQFF.

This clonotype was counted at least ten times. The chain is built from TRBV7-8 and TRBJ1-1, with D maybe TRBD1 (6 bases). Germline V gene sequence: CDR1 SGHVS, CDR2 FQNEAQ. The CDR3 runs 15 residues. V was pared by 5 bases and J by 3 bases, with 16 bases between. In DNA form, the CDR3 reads TGTGCCAGCAGCCAAAAGGGACATTTGGACACTGAAGCTTTCTTT. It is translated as CASSQKGHLDTEAFF.

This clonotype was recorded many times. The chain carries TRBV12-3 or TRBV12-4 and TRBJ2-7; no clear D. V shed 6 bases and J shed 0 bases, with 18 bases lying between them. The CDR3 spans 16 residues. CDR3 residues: CASSLGSSPGSYEQYF. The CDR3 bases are TGTGCCAGCAGCCTTGGGTCTTCCCCCGGCTCCTACGAGCAGTACTTC.

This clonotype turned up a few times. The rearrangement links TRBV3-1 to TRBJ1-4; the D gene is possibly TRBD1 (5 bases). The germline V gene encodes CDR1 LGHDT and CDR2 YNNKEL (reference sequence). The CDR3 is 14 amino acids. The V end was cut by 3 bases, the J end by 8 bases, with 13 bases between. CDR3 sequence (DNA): TGTGCCAGCAGCCACCGGGGACGGGAGGAAAAACTGTTTTTT. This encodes CASSHRGREEKLFF.

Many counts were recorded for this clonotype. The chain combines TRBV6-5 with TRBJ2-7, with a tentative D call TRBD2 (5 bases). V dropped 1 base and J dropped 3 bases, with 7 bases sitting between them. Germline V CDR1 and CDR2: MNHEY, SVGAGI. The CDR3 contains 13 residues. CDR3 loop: CASSYFAGYEQYF. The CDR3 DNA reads TGTGCCAGCAGTTACTTTGCGGGCTACGAGCAGTACTTC.

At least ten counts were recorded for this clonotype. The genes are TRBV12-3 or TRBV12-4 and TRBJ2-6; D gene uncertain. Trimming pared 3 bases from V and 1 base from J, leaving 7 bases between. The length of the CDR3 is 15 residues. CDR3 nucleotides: TGTGCCAGCAGTTTGGGTATTTCTGGGGCCAACGTCCTGACTTTC. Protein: CASSLGISGANVLTF.

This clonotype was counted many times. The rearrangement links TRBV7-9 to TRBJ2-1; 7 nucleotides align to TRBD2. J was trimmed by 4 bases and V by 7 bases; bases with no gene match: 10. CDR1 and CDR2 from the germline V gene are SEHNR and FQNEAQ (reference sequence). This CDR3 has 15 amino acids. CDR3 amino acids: CASIRREPPYNEQFF. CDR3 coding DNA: TGTGCCAGCATTCGGCGGGAGCCACCGTACAATGAGCAGTTCTTC.

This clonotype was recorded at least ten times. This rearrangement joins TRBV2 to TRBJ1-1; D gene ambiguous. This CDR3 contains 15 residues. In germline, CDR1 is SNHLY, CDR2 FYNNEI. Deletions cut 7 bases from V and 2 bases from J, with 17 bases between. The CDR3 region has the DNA TGTGCCAGCAAACTATCGAGGGATTCCAACACTGAAGCTTTCTTT. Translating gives CASKLSRDSNTEAFF.

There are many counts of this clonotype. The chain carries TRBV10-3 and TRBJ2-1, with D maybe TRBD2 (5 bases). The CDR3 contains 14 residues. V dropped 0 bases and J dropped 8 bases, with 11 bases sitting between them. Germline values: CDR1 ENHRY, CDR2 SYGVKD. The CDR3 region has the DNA TGTGCCATCAGTGAGTCCACTAGGGTCTATGAGCAGTTCTTC. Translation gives CAISESTRVYEQFF.

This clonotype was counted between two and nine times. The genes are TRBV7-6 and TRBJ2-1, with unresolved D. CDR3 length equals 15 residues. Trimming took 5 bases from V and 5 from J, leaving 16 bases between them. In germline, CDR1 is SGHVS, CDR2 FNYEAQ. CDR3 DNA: TGTGCCAGCAGCGATAATCCGGCAGGAAACAATGAGCAGTTCTTC. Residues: CASSDNPAGNNEQFF.

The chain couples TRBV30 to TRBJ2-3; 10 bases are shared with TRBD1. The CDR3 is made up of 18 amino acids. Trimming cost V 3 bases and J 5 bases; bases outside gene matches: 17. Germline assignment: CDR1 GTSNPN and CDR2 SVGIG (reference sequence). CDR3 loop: CAWRDPTGQGPFIDTQYF. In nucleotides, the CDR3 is TGTGCCTGGAGAGACCCCACGGGACAGGGGCCTTTTATAGATACGCAGTATTTT.

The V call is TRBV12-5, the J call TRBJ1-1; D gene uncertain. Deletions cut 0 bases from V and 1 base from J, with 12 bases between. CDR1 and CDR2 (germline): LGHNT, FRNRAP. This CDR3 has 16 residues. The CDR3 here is CASGLVNRGRNTEAFF. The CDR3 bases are TGTGCTAGTGGTTTGGTGAACCGGGGTCGGAACACTGAAGCTTTCTTT.

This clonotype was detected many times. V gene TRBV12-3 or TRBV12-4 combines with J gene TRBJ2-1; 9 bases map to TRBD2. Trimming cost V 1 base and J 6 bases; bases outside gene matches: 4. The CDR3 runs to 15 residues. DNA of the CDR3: TGTGCCAGCAGTTTAGGTCTAGCGGGGCCCAATGAGCAGTTCTTC. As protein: CASSLGLAGPNEQFF.

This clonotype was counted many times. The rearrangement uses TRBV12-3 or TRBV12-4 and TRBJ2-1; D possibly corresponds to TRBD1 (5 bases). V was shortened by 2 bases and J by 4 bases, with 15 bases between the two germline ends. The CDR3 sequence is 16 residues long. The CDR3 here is CASSLWIRQGYNEQFF. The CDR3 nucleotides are TGTGCCAGCAGTTTATGGATCCGGCAGGGATACAATGAGCAGTTCTTC.

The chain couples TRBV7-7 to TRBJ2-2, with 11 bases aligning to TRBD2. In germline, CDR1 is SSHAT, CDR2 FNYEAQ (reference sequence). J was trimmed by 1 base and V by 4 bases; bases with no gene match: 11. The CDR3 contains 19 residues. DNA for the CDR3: TGTGCCAGCAGCTCCCCGGGACAAGGACTAGCGGGGAACACCGGGGAGCTGTTTTTT. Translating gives CASSSPGQGLAGNTGELFF.

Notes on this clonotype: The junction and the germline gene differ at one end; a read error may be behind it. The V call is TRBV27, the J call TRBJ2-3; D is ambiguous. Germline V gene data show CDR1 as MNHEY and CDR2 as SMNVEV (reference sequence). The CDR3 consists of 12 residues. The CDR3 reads CATSQAGDTQYF. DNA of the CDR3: TGTGCCACCAGTCAGGCTGGGGATACGCAGTATTTT.

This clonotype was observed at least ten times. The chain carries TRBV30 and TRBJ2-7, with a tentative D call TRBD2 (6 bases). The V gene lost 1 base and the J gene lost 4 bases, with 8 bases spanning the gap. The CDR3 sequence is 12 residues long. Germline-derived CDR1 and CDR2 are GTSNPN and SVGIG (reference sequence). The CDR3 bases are TGTGCCTGGAGTGGCGGGGATTACGAGCAGTACGTC. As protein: CAWSGGDYEQYV.

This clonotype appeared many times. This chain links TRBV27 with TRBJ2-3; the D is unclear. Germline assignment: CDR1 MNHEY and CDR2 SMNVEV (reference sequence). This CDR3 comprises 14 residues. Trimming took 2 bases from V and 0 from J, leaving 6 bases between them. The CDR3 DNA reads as TGTGCCAGCAGTTTAGAGTGGAGCACAGATACGCAGTATTTT. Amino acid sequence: CASSLEWSTDTQYF.

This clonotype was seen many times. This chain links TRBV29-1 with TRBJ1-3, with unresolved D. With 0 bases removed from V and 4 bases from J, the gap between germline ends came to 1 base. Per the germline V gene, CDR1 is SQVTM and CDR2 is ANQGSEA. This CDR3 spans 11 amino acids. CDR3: CSVEEGNTIYF. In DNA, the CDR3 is TGCAGCGTTGAAGAGGGAAACACCATATATTTT. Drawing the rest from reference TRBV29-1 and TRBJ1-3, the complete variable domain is SAVISQKPSRDICQRGTSLTIQCQVDSQVTMMFWYRQQPGQSLTLIATANQGSEATYESGFVIDKFPISRPNLTFSTLTVSNMSPEDSSIYLCSVEEGNTIYFGEGSWLTVV.

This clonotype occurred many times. Here the CDR3 reads CASRAGANVLTF. CDR3 bases: TGTGCCAGCAGGGCTGGGGCCAACGTCCTGACTTTC. The rearrangement joins TRBV2 to TRBJ2-6; D gene ambiguous. CDR1 SNHLY and CDR2 FYNNEI come from the germline V gene. This CDR3 comprises 12 residues. The germline V and J ends were trimmed by 6 bases and 2 bases, with 2 bases remaining between them.

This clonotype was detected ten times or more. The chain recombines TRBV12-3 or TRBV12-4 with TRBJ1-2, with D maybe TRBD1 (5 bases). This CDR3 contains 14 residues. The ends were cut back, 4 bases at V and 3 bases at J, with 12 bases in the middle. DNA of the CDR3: TGTGCCAGCAGTTCCATCCAGGGCCACTATGGCTACACCTTC. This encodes CASSSIQGHYGYTF.